These 32 T cell receptor beta chains originate from one sample sequenced in a study of cytomegalovirus exposure and HLA in healthy donors. Use of 60 Vbeta and 13 Jbeta primers characterized the PCR. This table comes from immunoSEQ multiplex PCR, and its TCRdb copy is limited to in-frame clones, with some not included. The sample consists of about 120,000 clones, over 6.5% of them appearing once. Input material: PBMCs. These receptors were obtained from a woman between 35 and 50 years old in good health and CMV-seropositive.

The gene calls are TRBV5-6 and TRBJ2-4; D gene ambiguous. The V gene lost 2 bases and the J gene lost 7 bases, with 4 bases spanning the gap. The V gene's germline CDR1 is SGHDT and CDR2 YYEEEE. There are 11 residues in the CDR3. CDR3 in amino acids: CASSFGNIQYF. The CDR3 region has the DNA TGTGCCAGCAGCTTCGGGAACATTCAGTACTTC. Based on the CDR3 plus reference TRBV5-6 and TRBJ2-4, the full variable domain is DAGVTQSPTHLIKTRGQQVTLRCSPKSGHDTVSWYQQALGQGPQFIFQYYEEEERQRGNFPDRFSGHQFPNYSSELNVNALLLGDSALYLCASSFGNIQYFGAGTRLSVL.

In this sample, this clone turned up a few times. This chain connects TRBV6-5 to TRBJ2-7; 7 nucleotides agree with TRBD1. Germline lookup yields CDR1 MNHEY and CDR2 SVGAGI. This CDR3 contains 15 residues. J was trimmed by 3 bases and V by 6 bases; bases with no gene match: 11. The CDR3 DNA sequence: TGTGCCAGCAGGTCCACAGGGGTTACCTTCTACGAGCAGTACTTC. The encoded protein is CASRSTGVTFYEQYF.

This clone was observed a handful of times. V and J are TRBV21-1 and TRBJ1-5. TRBV21-1 is an annotated pseudogene. The CDR3 runs to 9 residues. CDR3 nucleotides: TGTGCCAGCAGCCTGCCTAAGCATTTT. This codes for CASSLPKHF.

This clone was seen only a few times. V gene TRBV6-5 combines with J gene TRBJ1-4, with 8 bases lining up with TRBD1. Germline-derived CDR1 and CDR2 are MNHEY and SVGAGI. V shed 4 bases, J shed 14 bases, and the junction held 9 bases outside the gene matches. The CDR3 sequence is 13 residues long. CDR3 sequence reads: CASSWTGSHGLFF. CDR3 coding DNA: TGTGCCAGCAGTTGGACAGGGTCGCACGGGCTGTTTTTT.

This clone was seen more than once but under ten times. The V gene is TRBV7-2, the J gene TRBJ1-2; D remains unclear. Germline CDR1 reads SGHTA; CDR2 reads FQGNSA. The CDR3 totals 15 residues. V was pared by 3 bases and J by 3 bases, with 14 bases between. The CDR3 DNA reads as TGTGCCAGCAGCTTGATGGCCCACCGGGACTATGGCTACACCTTC. Amino acid sequence: CASSLMAHRDYGYTF.

The gene calls are TRBV7-8 and TRBJ1-3; D may be TRBD1 (6 bases). V shed 5 bases and J shed 1 base, with 12 bases lying between them. This CDR3 contains 15 residues. CDR1 and CDR2 (germline): SGHVS, FQNEAQ. Here the CDR3 reads CASSPGHRSGNTIYF. CDR3 nucleotides: TGTGCCAGCAGCCCGGGACATCGGTCTGGAAACACCATATATTTT.

The sample holds a few counts of this clone. The rearrangement joins TRBV9 to TRBJ1-4; 8 nucleotides line up with TRBD1. Trimming removed 4 bases from V and 6 bases from J; junction bases left unmatched: 14. Per germline, CDR1 SGDLS and CDR2 YYNGEE. This CDR3 is 17 amino acids long. The DNA of the CDR3 is TGTGCCAGCAGCCCAGGTAGCCAGGGGGCGATTTATGAAAAACTGTTTTTT. This encodes CASSPGSQGAIYEKLFF.

With regard to this clone: Other DNA sequences in this specimen translate into the identical CDR3. V gene TRBV5-1 combines with J gene TRBJ1-4, with D unresolved. This CDR3 region has 13 residues. Germline V gives CDR1 SGHRS, CDR2 YFSETQ. V was trimmed by 0 bases and J by 8 bases, leaving 8 bases between them. CDR3 nucleotides: TGCGCCAGCAGCTTGGGGGGAGACGAAAAACTGTTTTTT. Translating it yields CASSLGGDEKLFF.

The V and J genes are TRBV5-5 and TRBJ1-4, with 10 bases that match TRBD1. The ends lost 4 bases at V and 6 bases at J; junction bases unmatched: 6. Germline-derived CDR1 and CDR2 are SGHKS and YYEKEE (reference sequence). The CDR3 is made up of 15 amino acids. The CDR3 nucleotides read TGTGCCAGCAGCCTAACCGGGACAGGGGATGAAAAACTGTTTTTT. Its protein is CASSLTGTGDEKLFF.

This chain connects TRBV7-9 to TRBJ2-1, with D uncertain. Germline V gene data show CDR1 as SEHNR and CDR2 as FQNEAQ (reference sequence). The CDR3 is made up of 13 amino acids. V shed 3 bases and J shed 8 bases, with 11 bases lying between them. The CDR3 is CASSFRTVHEQFF. CDR3 in DNA: TGTGCCAGCAGCTTCCGTACAGTCCATGAGCAGTTCTTC.

The chain employs TRBV9 and TRBJ2-7; 10 bases are shared with TRBD1. V shed 0 bases, J shed 2 bases, and the junction held 2 bases outside the gene matches. The germline gives CDR1 SGDLS, CDR2 YYNGEE. This CDR3 has 15 residues. The CDR3 here is CASSVGGTGAYEQYF. CDR3 DNA: TGTGCCAGCAGCGTAGGGGGGACAGGGGCCTACGAGCAGTACTTC.

This clone turned up a few times. The chain has TRBV29-1 and TRBJ1-3; a possible D gene is TRBD1 (6 bases). Trimming removed 6 bases at V and 1 base at J, with 13 bases between. There are 14 residues in the CDR3. Germline assignment: CDR1 SQVTM and CDR2 ANQGSEA. The DNA of the CDR3 is TGCAGCGTATGGACAGCTAATTCTGGAAACACCATATATTTT. It encodes CSVWTANSGNTIYF.

V is TRBV30 and J is TRBJ1-2; possibly TRBD1 for D (5 bases). The germline V gene encodes CDR1 GTSNPN and CDR2 SVGIG (reference sequence). The V end was cut by 4 bases, the J end by 4 bases, with 22 bases between. This CDR3 spans 16 amino acids. CDR3: CAWTFERGQGGYGYTF. CDR3 sequence (DNA): TGTGCCTGGACCTTCGAGCGGGGTCAGGGCGGCTATGGCTACACCTTC.

Only a few counts were recorded for this clone. The rearrangement uses TRBV30 and TRBJ2-7; 8 nucleotides agree with TRBD1. V was clipped by 7 bases and J by 0 bases; unmatched bases: 8. CDR1 and CDR2 from the germline V gene are GTSNPN and SVGIG (reference sequence). The CDR3 runs to 14 residues. This CDR3 is CALWDRQISYEQYF. CDR3 sequence (DNA): TGTGCCTTGTGGGACAGGCAAATCTCCTACGAGCAGTACTTC.

The rearrangement uses TRBV18 and TRBJ1-2; the match to TRBD1 covers 7 bases. The CDR3 has 15 residues. Trimming cost V 2 bases and J 4 bases; bases outside gene matches: 7. Germline assignment: CDR1 KGHSH and CDR2 LQKENI. The CDR3 nucleotides read TGTGCCAGCTCACCAGGACAGGACTCCCTCTATGGCTACACCTTC. Amino acid sequence: CASSPGQDSLYGYTF.

This clone was detected only a few times. The rearrangement joins TRBV28 to TRBJ1-2, with 10 positions matching TRBD1. Germline V gene data show CDR1 as MDHEN and CDR2 as SYDVKM. The CDR3 consists of 17 residues. V shed 6 bases, J shed 0 bases, and the junction held 10 bases outside the gene matches. In DNA, the CDR3 is TGTGCCAGCAGAGACCCGGGACAGGGGATAGCTAACTATGGCTACACCTTC. Its protein product is CASRDPGQGIANYGYTF.

V usage is TRBV6-5 and J usage is TRBJ1-2; D may be TRBD1 (6 bases). V dropped 9 bases and J dropped 4 bases, with 15 bases sitting between them. The CDR3 has 13 residues. The germline gives CDR1 MNHEY, CDR2 SVGAGI. The CDR3 DNA reads as TGTGCCAGTTCCGGACAGCGATTCTATGGCTACACCTTC. The encoded protein is CASSGQRFYGYTF.

This clone was found a few times. This chain connects TRBV15 to TRBJ1-1; D not resolved. V lost 0 bases and J 0 bases, leaving 11 bases between the germline ends. The germline CDR1 and CDR2 sequences are LNHNV and YYDKDF (reference sequence). The CDR3 runs to 16 residues. The DNA for the CDR3 is TGTGCCACCAGCAGAGATCGGGGAGGTATGAACACTGAAGCTTTCTTT. It is translated as CATSRDRGGMNTEAFF.

This chain links TRBV6-1 with TRBJ1-2; TRBD1 matches at 7 bases. CDR1 and CDR2 from the germline V gene are MNHNS and SASEGT. The length of the CDR3 is 16 residues. V lost 2 bases to trimming and J lost 4 bases; unmatched junction nucleotides: 10. CDR3 coding DNA: TGTGCCAGCAGTGAACGCTTACAGGGGTTTGGCTATGGCTACACCTTC. Translation: CASSERLQGFGYGYTF.

This clone was seen a few times. The chain combines TRBV19 with TRBJ1-1, with 11 bases that match TRBD1. Germline CDR1 LNHDA, CDR2 SQIVND (reference sequence). This CDR3 is 18 amino acids long. Trimming removed 7 bases from V and 2 bases from J; junction bases left unmatched: 15. The CDR3 loop reads CASILGGPGTGGNTEAFF. Written as DNA, the CDR3 is TGTGCCAGTATTCTCGGGGGGCCGGGGACAGGGGGAAACACTGAAGCTTTCTTT.

Comments on this clone: A single base is all that separates this from a far larger clone, so a read error is likely. The rearrangement links TRBV4-2 to TRBJ2-1; D might be TRBD1 (5 bases). Germline loops: CDR1 LGHNA, CDR2 YNFKEQ. The CDR3 runs 12 residues. Written as DNA, the CDR3 is TGTGCCAGCAGCCAAGAGGGGCCTGAGAAGTTCTTC. Protein product: CASSQEGPEKFF.

This chain connects TRBV7-9 to TRBJ1-2, with 8 positions matching TRBD1. Trimming took 4 bases from V and 8 from J; bases not matched to a gene: 6. CDR1 and CDR2 (germline): SEHNR, FQNEAQ (reference sequence). The CDR3 extends over 13 amino acids. The CDR3 DNA reads as TGTGCCAGCAGCTCGGACAGGGCGAAGGGCTACACCTTC. This gives the protein CASSSDRAKGYTF.

The chain has TRBV19 and TRBJ2-2; tentative D call: TRBD1 (5 bases). This CDR3 has 15 amino acids. The germline V gene has CDR1 LNHDA and CDR2 SQIVND (reference sequence). The germline V and J ends were trimmed by 3 bases and 8 bases, with 16 bases remaining between them. The CDR3 nucleotides are TGTGCCAGTAGTATCCGTCAGGGAAGCAGGGGGGAGCTGTTTTTT. This encodes CASSIRQGSRGELFF. The full variable domain, with the rest looked up from reference TRBV19 and TRBJ2-2, is DGGITQSPKYLFRKEGQNVTLSCEQNLNHDAMYWYRQDPGQGLRLIYYSQIVNDFQKGDIAEGYSVSREKKESFPLTVTSAQKNPTAFYLCASSIRQGSRGELFFGEGSRLTVL.

The rearrangement uses TRBV5-1 and TRBJ1-4; 7 nucleotides agree with TRBD1. The CDR3 covers 15 residues. J lost 7 bases, V lost 7 bases, and 13 bases had no gene match. In germline, CDR1 is SGHRS, CDR2 YFSETQ. Written as DNA, the CDR3 is TGCGCCAGCTGCGCATCCGGGACAGATGTTGAAAAACTGTTTTTT. The encoded protein is CASCASGTDVEKLFF.

The CDR3, as DNA: TGTGCCAGCAGTTACTCGGAGAGAGGGCAAGAGACCCAGTACTTC. As protein: CASSYSERGQETQYF. The chain has TRBV6-6 and TRBJ2-5; D may be TRBD2 (5 bases). There are 15 residues in the CDR3. Trimming cost V 0 bases and J 2 bases, with 10 bases left between them. Looked up from germline, CDR1 is MNHNY and CDR2 is SVGAGI (reference sequence).

The gene calls are TRBV9 and TRBJ2-7; tentative D call: TRBD2 (8 bases). Germline values: CDR1 SGDLS, CDR2 YYNGEE. The V and J ends lost 3 bases and 2 bases respectively, with 15 bases between them. The length of the CDR3 is 15 residues. CDR3 sequence: CASSAGGDSTYEQYF. The CDR3 coding sequence is TGTGCCAGCAGCGCGGGAGGGGACAGTACCTACGAGCAGTACTTC.

J is TRBJ2-7 and V is TRBV11-2; TRBD1 matches 8 bases. J was trimmed by 1 base and V by 5 bases; bases with no gene match: 4. CDR1 SGHAT and CDR2 FQNNGV come from the germline V gene. The CDR3 extends over 14 amino acids. CDR3: CASSRQGNSYEQYF. The CDR3 nucleotides read TGTGCCAGCAGCCGACAGGGGAATTCCTACGAGCAGTACTTC.

This clone was seen more than once but under ten times. The chain uses TRBV10-1 and TRBJ1-2; D is perhaps TRBD1 (5 bases). The CDR3 length is 14 residues. Germline V lookup: CDR1 WNHNN, CDR2 SYGVQD (reference sequence). Trimming pared 2 bases from V and 4 bases from J, leaving 11 bases between. The CDR3 here is CASSEGRASYGYTF. CDR3 DNA: TGCGCCAGCAGTGAGGGCAGGGCGAGCTATGGCTACACCTTC.

This clone was detected a few times. The chain is built from TRBV9 and TRBJ2-5; 11 nucleotides agree with TRBD1. CDR1 is SGDLS and CDR2 is YYNGEE in the germline V gene. The CDR3 sequence is 17 residues long. V gave up 3 bases and J gave up 0 bases; unmatched junction bases: 7. For the CDR3, the DNA is TGTGCCAGCAGCGCGACCCGGGACAGGGGGTACCAAGAGACCCAGTACTTC. Translating gives CASSATRDRGYQETQYF.

This clone was picked up a small number of times. The chain couples TRBV10-1 to TRBJ1-4; possible D gene TRBD1, 5 bases. Trimming took 3 bases from V and 8 from J, leaving 13 bases between them. Germline lookup yields CDR1 WNHNN and CDR2 SYGVQD (reference sequence). The length of the CDR3 is 14 residues. CDR3 DNA sequence: TGCGCCAGCAGTGATGCAGGGATGAGGGAAAAACTGTTTTTT. Amino acid sequence: CASSDAGMREKLFF.

This clone was detected a few times. This chain links TRBV27 with TRBJ1-4, with D possibly TRBD1 on 5 matching bases. CDR1 is MNHEY, CDR2 SMNVEV, per germline (reference sequence). The V end lost 5 bases, the J end lost 8 bases, and 15 bases lay between the germline ends. This CDR3 is 14 amino acids long. The DNA for the CDR3 is TGTGCCAGCAGTGGTCGGGGGTTTTACGAAAAACTGTTTTTT. Its protein product is CASSGRGFYEKLFF.

This clone was observed a handful of times. The chain recombines TRBV19 with TRBJ2-3, with a weak D call TRBD2 (8 bases). The germline gives CDR1 LNHDA, CDR2 SQIVND (reference sequence). This CDR3 is 14 amino acids long. V shed 9 bases and J shed 0 bases, with 13 bases lying between them. The CDR3 DNA reads TGTGCCAGCCGGGAGGGGGCTAGCACAGATACGCAGTATTTT. Its translation is CASREGASTDTQYF.